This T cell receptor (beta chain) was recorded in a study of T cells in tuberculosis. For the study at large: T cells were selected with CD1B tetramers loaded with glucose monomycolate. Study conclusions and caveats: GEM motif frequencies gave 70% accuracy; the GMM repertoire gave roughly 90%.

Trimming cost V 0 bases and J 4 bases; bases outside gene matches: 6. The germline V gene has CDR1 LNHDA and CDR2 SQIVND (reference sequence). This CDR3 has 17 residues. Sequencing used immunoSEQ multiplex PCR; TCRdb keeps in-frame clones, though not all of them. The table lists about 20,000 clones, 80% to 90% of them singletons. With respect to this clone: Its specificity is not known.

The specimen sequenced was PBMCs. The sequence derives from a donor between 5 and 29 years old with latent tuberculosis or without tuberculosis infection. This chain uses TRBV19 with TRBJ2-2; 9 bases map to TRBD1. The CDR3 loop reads CASSIDLEQGATGELFF. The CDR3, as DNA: TGTGCCAGTAGTATAGATCTCGAACAGGGGGCCACCGGGGAGCTGTTTTTT. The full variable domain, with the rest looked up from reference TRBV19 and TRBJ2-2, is DGGITQSPKYLFRKEGQNVTLSCEQNLNHDAMYWYRQDPGQGLRLIYYSQIVNDFQKGDIAEGYSVSREKKESFPLTVTSAQKNPTAFYLCASSIDLEQGATGELFFGEGSRLTVL.